This TCR beta chain was captured by sequencing in a study of T cells in Graves' hyperthyroidism and ophthalmopathy. In its sample, this clonotype was seen a few times. The antigen is not known. The CDR3 is 15 amino acids. Germline-derived CDR1 and CDR2 are SGHNT and YENEEA. The ends were cut back, 6 bases at V and 0 bases at J, with 12 bases in the middle. Amplification of TCR beta CDR3 regions was performed using RNA transcripts as template. HTBI primers were employed in a first-round RT-PCR of the TCR CDR3. TCRdb used MiXCR to reprocess the multiplex PCR reads, holding one entry per CDR3 protein. Of roughly 840,000 distinct CDR3 sequences listed, over 35% are singletons. Whole-study results and caveats: Researchers found most expanded thyroid clonotypes above 0.001 in blood as well.

The source material was blood. This clonotype was obtained from a man aged 18-30 years with Graves' hyperthyroidism. The V call is TRBV11-3, the J call TRBJ1-3; a weak D match, TRBD1 (6 bases). CDR3: CASRKRGSSGNTIYF. The CDR3 DNA reads as TGTGCCAGCAGAAAAAGGGGGAGCTCTGGAAACACCATATATTTT.